The text below deals with one TCR beta chain. Its antigen is unidentified. Assay: immunoSEQ multiplex PCR; the TCRdb copy retains only in-frame clones and omits some. The table has some 2,500,000 clones, about nine tenths seen once. Trimming removed 4 bases at V and 6 bases at J, with 16 bases between. CDR3 size: 15 residues. From germline, CDR1 is SGHTA and CDR2 FQGNSA. The authors divided CD4+ cells into CD45RA+ naive and CD45RA-negative memory subsets. The data were taken from a study of shared clonotypes between healthy human individuals. Study context: A donor's plate count was three for CD4 naive and three for CD4 memory; CD8 naive had two and CD8 memory one.

Study-level points and caveats: With four donors compared, roughly 5% of naive CD4 clonotypes were shared.

The source material was naive CD4+ T cells from PBMCs. Subset given: CD45RA+ positively selected. The V call is TRBV7-2, the J call TRBJ1-5, with D tentatively TRBD1 (6 bases). The source of this sequence is a man younger than 30 in good health. Some clones in this sample may be carry-over from other donors' samples. The chain's CDR3 is CASSYRGGQGQPQHF. In DNA form, the CDR3 reads TGTGCCAGCAGCTATCGTGGGGGGCAGGGTCAGCCCCAGCATTTT.